The present entry profiles one TCR beta chain with its context. This sample was included in a study of blood T cell repertoires in COVID-19. Data came from immunoSEQ multiplex PCR; TCRdb stores just in-frame clones and leaves some out. The table shows around 57,000 clones, with around nine tenths occurring only once. The sequencing sample was made of peripheral blood. The sequence came from a human donor in a cohort sampled during active COVID-19.

CDR3 in amino acids: CASSPDNEQFF. CDR3 bases: TGTGCCAGCAGCCCGGACAATGAGCAGTTCTTC. The V gene is TRBV5-8, the J gene TRBJ2-1, with D unresolved. From germline, CDR1 is SGHTS and CDR2 YDEGEE. The CDR3 extends over 11 amino acids. V lost 4 bases, J lost 5 bases, and 4 bases lay in between.